This T cell receptor (beta chain) was captured in a study of T cell responses to AZD1222 COVID-19 vaccine. Whole-study context: Combined were second doses at about 4 or about 12 weeks.

Germline CDR1 and CDR2: SGHDN and FVKESK. This CDR3 region has 15 residues. Trimming shortened V by 5 bases and J by 4 bases, and 17 bases separated the two germline ends. Profiling relied on immunoSEQ multiplex PCR, and the TCRdb table lists in-frame clones only, not all of them. This sample has around 30,000 clones, with 93% found just once. Whole-study findings and limits: An increase in Spike-specific TCR breadth and depth was observed after two AZD1222 doses. Scientists sampled the repertoires only once the peak T cell response had passed. Reports indicate that nearly half of spike-specific TCRs are directed at unmutated variant regions.

As regards this clone: What it recognizes is unknown.

The TCR sequence derives from an adult in good health. Sequenced material: peripheral blood, taken on day 0 of AZD1222 vaccination. The chain couples TRBV14 to TRBJ1-2, with D possibly matching TRBD1 (5 bases). CDR3 amino acids: CASSSRPMTVYGYTF. The CDR3 nucleotides are TGTGCCAGCAGCTCCCGCCCTATGACAGTCTATGGCTACACCTTC.